A single sample is the source of the 2 T cell receptor beta chains below, sequenced in a study of Graves' ophthalmopathy and Graves' hyperthyroidism. RNA transcripts provided the template for amplifying TCR beta CDR3 regions. The first-round RT-PCR employed HTBI primers together with the Qiagen OneStep RT-PCR kit. A multiplex PCR was then performed as the second round. TCRdb fed the multiplex PCR reads into MiXCR, producing one record per CDR3 protein. Of over a million distinct CDR3 sequences listed, about two fifths are singletons. Sequencing was done on a sample of peripheral blood or thyroid tissue (not recorded which). Every receptor here comes from an adult man with Graves' hyperthyroidism.

Ten or more counts support this clonotype. The chain has TRBV6-6 and TRBJ2-7, with TRBD1 matching over 9 bases. V shed 10 bases, J shed 6 bases, and the junction held 7 bases outside the gene matches. The CDR3 totals 12 residues. Germline CDR1 MNHNY, CDR2 SVGAGI (reference sequence). CDR3 DNA: TGTGCCACGGAACAGGGGGCGCGCGAGCAGTACTTC. Translating gives CATEQGAREQYF.

This clonotype was counted only a few times. A much larger clonotype is one base distant, so this may be a read error. The chain employs TRBV7-9 and TRBJ1-5; perhaps TRBD1 as D (5 bases). Germline CDR1 and CDR2: SEHNR and FQNEAQ (reference sequence). The CDR3 has 13 amino acids. DNA for the CDR3: TGTGCCAGCAGCCCCACCAGGGATCAGCCCCGGCATTTT. Amino acid sequence: CASSPTRDQPRHF.